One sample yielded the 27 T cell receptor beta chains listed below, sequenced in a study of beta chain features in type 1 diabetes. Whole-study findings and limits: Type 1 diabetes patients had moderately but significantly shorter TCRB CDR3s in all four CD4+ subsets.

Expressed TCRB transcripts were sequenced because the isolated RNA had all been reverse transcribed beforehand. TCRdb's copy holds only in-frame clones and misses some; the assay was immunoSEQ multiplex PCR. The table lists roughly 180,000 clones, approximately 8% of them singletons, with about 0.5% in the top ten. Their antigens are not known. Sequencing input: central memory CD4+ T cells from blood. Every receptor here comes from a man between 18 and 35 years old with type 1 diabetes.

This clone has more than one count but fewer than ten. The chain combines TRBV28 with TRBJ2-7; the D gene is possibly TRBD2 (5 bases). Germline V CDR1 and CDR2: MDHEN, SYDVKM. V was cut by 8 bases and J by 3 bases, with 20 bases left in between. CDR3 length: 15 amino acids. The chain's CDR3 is CASAPLGGRLYEQYF. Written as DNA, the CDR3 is TGTGCCAGCGCCCCACTTGGCGGGCGGCTCTACGAGCAGTACTTC.

CDR3 sequence: CASSQSMDSADTQYF. CDR3 in DNA: TGCGCCAGCAGCCAGTCCATGGACAGCGCAGATACGCAGTATTTT. The chain carries TRBV4-3 and TRBJ2-3, with D perhaps matching TRBD1 (6 bases). V was pared by 3 bases and J by 4 bases, with 14 bases between. The CDR3 loop spans 15 amino acids. Germline lookup yields CDR1 LGHNA and CDR2 YSLEER.

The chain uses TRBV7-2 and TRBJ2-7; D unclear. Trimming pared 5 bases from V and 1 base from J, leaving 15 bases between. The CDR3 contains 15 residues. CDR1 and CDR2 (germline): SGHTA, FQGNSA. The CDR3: CASSPPGDLSYEQYF. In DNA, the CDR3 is TGTGCCAGCAGCCCCCCTGGAGACCTTTCCTACGAGCAGTACTTC.

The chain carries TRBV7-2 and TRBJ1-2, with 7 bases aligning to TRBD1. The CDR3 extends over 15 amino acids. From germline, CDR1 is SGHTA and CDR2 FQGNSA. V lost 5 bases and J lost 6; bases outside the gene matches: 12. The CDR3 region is CASSLTGTKGDGYTF. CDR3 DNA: TGTGCCAGCAGCCTGACAGGGACCAAAGGGGATGGCTACACCTTC.

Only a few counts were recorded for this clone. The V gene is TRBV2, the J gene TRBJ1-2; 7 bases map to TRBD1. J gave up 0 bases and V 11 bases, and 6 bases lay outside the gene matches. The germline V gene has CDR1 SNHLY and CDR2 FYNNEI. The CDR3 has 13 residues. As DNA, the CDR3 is TGTGCCGGGGGGACAGAGACTAACTATGGCTACACCTTC. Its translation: CAGGTETNYGYTF.

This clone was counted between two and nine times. The CDR3 loop is CAWSVSRIAKNIQYF. The CDR3 nucleotides are TGTGCCTGGAGTGTTTCCAGAATAGCCAAAAACATTCAGTACTTC. The V gene is TRBV30, the J gene TRBJ2-4; D is ambiguous. Trimming left V 0 bases short and J 0 bases short, with 9 bases between. This CDR3 contains 15 residues. Germline V CDR1 and CDR2: GTSNPN, SVGIG (reference sequence).

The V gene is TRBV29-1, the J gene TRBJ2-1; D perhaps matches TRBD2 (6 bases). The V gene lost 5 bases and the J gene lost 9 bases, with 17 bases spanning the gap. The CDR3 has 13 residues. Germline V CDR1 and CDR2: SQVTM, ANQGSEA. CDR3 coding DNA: TGCAGCGTTTCTGGAGGGGAGGTGGGTGAGCAGTTCTTC. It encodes CSVSGGEVGEQFF.

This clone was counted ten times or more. CDR3 nucleotides: TGTGCCACCCAGGGAGGGCCTGGGGCCAACGTCCTGACTTTC. Amino acid sequence: CATQGGPGANVLTF. The chain carries TRBV7-2 and TRBJ2-6, with TRBD2 matching 7 bases. Trimming cost V 10 bases and J 2 bases; bases outside gene matches: 5. This CDR3 contains 14 residues. The germline CDR1 and CDR2 sequences are SGHTA and FQGNSA.

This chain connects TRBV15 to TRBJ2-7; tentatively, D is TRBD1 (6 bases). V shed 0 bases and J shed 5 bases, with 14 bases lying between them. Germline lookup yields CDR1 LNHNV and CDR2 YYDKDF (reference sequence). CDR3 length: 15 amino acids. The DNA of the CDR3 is TGTGCCACCAGCAGAGATATTGGGACATTGGACGAGCAGTACTTC. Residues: CATSRDIGTLDEQYF. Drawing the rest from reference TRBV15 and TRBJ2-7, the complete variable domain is DAMVIQNPRYQVTQFGKPVTLSCSQTLNHNVMYWYQQKSSQAPKLLFHYYDKDFNNEADTPDNFQSRRPNTSFCFLDIRSPGLGDTAMYLCATSRDIGTLDEQYFGPGTRLTVT.

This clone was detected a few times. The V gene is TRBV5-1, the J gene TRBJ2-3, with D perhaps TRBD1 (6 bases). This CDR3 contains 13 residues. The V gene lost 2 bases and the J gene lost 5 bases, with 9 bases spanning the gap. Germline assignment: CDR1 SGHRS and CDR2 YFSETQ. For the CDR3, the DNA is TGCGCCAGCAGCTTTCCAGGGGAAGATACGCAGTATTTT. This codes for CASSFPGEDTQYF.

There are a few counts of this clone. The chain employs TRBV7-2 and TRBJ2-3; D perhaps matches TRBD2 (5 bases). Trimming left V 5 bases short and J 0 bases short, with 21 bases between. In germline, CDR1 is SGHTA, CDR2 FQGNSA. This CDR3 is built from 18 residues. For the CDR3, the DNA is TGTGCCAGCAGCCGTACACTTCGGACTGGCTCGAGCACAGATACGCAGTATTTT. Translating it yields CASSRTLRTGSSTDTQYF.

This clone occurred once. The CDR3 loop reads CAISDIRGPRANYGYTF. In DNA, the CDR3 is TGTGCCATCAGTGATATTAGGGGGCCTAGAGCGAACTATGGCTACACCTTC. This sequence joins TRBV10-3 and TRBJ1-2, with 7 bases identical to TRBD1. Trimming took 3 bases from V and 2 from J; bases not matched to a gene: 12. Germline-derived CDR1 and CDR2 are ENHRY and SYGVKD. The CDR3 spans 17 residues.

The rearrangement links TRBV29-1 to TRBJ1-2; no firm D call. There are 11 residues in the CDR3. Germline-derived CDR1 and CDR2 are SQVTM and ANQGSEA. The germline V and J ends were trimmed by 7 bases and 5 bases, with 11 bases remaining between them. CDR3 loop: CSAERGYGYTF. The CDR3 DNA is TGCAGCGCCGAGCGGGGTTATGGCTACACCTTC.

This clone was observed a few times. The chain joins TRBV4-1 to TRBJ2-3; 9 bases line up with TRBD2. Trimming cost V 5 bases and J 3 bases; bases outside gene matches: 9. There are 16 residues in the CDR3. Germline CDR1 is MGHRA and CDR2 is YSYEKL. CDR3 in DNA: TGCGCCAGCAGCTACTTAGCGGGAGAAAGGACAGATACGCAGTATTTT. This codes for CASSYLAGERTDTQYF.

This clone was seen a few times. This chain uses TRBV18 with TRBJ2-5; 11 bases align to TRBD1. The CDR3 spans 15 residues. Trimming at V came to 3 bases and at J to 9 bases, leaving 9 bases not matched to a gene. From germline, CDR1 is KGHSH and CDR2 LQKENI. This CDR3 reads CASSPPGQGDRAQYF. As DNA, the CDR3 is TGTGCCAGCTCACCTCCGGGACAGGGGGATCGGGCCCAGTACTTC.

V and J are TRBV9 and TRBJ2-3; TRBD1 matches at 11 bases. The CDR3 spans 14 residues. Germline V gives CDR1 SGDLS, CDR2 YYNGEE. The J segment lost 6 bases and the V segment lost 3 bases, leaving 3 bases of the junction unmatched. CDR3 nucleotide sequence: TGTGCCAGCAGCGGGACAGGGGGCAGCGATACGCAGTATTTT. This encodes CASSGTGGSDTQYF.

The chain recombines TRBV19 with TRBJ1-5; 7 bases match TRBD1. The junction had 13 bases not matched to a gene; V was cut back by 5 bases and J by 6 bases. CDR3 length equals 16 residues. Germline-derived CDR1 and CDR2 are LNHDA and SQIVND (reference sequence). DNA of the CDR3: TGTGCCAGTAGTCCTACGACAGGGAGTATCGGTCAGCCCCAGCATTTT. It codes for CASSPTTGSIGQPQHF.

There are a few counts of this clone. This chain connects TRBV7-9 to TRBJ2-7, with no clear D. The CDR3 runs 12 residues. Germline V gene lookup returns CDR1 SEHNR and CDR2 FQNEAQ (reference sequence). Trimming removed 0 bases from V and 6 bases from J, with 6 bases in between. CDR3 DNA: TGTGCCAGCAGCTTAGCCCCGGGCGAGCAGTACTTC. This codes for CASSLAPGEQYF. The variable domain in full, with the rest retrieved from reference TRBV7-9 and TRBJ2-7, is DTGVSQNPRHKITKRGQNVTFRCDPISEHNRLYWYRQTLGQGPEFLTYFQNEAQLEKSRLLSDRFSAERPKGSFSTLEIQRTEQGDSAMYLCASSLAPGEQYFGPGTRLTVT.

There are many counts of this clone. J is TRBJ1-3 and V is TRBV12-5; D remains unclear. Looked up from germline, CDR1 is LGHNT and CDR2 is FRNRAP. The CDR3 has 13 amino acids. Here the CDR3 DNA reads TGTGCGCCTGGGCCCTTCTCTGGAAACACCATATATTTT. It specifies CAPGPFSGNTIYF.

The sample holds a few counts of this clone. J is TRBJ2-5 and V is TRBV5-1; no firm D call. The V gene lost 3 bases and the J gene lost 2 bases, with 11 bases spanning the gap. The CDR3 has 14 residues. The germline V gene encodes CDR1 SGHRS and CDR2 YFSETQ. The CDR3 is CASSSGSTQETQYF. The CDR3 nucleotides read TGCGCCAGCAGCTCCGGGTCCACACAAGAGACCCAGTACTTC.

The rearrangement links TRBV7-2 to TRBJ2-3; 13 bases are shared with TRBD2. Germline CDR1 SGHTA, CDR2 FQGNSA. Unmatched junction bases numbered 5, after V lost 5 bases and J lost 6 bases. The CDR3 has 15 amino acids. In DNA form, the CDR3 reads TGTGCCAGCAGCCCATCGGGACTAGCGGGGGATACGCAGTATTTT. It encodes CASSPSGLAGDTQYF.

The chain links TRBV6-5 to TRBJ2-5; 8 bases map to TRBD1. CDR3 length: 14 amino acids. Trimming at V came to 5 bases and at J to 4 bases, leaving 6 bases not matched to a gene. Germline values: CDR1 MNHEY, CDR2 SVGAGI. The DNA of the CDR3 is TGTGCCAGCAGTCTTTATGGACAGGGAGAGACCCAGTACTTC. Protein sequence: CASSLYGQGETQYF.

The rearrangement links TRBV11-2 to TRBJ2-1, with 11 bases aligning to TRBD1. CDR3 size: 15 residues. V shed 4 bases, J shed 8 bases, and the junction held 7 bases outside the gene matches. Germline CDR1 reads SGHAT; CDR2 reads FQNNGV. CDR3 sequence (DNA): TGTGCCAGCAGCTCCGGACAGGGGGCGTGGGATGAGCAGTTCTTC. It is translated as CASSSGQGAWDEQFF. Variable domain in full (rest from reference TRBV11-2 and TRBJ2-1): EAGVAQSPRYKIIEKRQSVAFWCNPISGHATLYWYQQILGQGPKLLIQFQNNGVVDDSQLPKDRFSAERLKGVDSTLKIQPAKLEDSAVYLCASSSGQGAWDEQFFGPGTRLTVL.

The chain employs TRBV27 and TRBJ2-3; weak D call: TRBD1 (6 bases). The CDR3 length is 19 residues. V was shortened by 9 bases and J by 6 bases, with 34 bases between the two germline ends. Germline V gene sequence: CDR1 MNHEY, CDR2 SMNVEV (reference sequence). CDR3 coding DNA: TGTGCCAGTCCTGGGGTTGTTTCCCGCCGGGACATATCTCCCGATACGCAGTATTTT. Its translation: CASPGVVSRRDISPDTQYF.

DNA for the CDR3: TGTGCCAGCAGTGATTTAGTGGATACGCAGTATTTT. Translation: CASSDLVDTQYF. V and J are TRBV2 and TRBJ2-3; no clear D gene. Trimming left V 3 bases short and J 6 bases short, with 7 bases between. The CDR3 totals 12 residues. CDR1 is SNHLY and CDR2 is FYNNEI in the germline V gene.

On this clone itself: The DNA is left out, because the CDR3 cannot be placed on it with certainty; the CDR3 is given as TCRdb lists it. The CDR3 region is CASSKNWWGTGSSYEQYF. The chain combines TRBV21-1 with TRBJ2-7; the table's D call TRBD1 went unverified against the DNA. TRBV21-1 is a listed pseudogene. Ends included, the CDR3 has 18 residues.

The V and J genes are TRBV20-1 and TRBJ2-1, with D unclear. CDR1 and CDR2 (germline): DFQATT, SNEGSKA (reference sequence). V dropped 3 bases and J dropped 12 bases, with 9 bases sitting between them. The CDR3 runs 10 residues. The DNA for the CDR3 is TGCAGTGCTAGTGGCATCTCGCAGTTCTTC. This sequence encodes CSASGISQFF.